Listed below are T cell receptor beta chains from one sample, sequenced in a study of blood T cell repertoires in COVID-19. Measured with immunoSEQ multiplex PCR; TCRdb has only the in-frame clones, and not every one. This table holds approximately 260,000 clones, approximately 83% found once. The sequenced sample was peripheral blood. These receptors were taken from a woman between 65 and 79 years old with acute or convalescent COVID-19. Each CDR3 is given with its conserved first and last residue. A D gene is named only where the DNA matches it firmly. Clone size, where shown, is once, few, many, or a class for clones that have expanded.

d_gene,abundance,j_gene,v_gene,CDR3nt,CDR3aa
-,-,TRBJ1-6,TRBV7-2,TGTGCCAGCAGCTTAGTTCCTTCGAGCTCCTATAATTCACCCCTCCACTTT,CASSLVPSSSYNSPLHF
-,-,TRBJ2-7,TRBV12-3/TRBV12-4,TGTGCCAGCAGGTCCGGGGACTCCTACGAGCAGTACTTC,CASRSGDSYEQYF
-,once,TRBJ2-7,TRBV3-1/TRBV3-2,TGTGCCAGCACCAACTTTCCGGGGTCCGAGCAGTACTTC,CASTNFPGSEQYF
TRBD1,-,TRBJ2-3,TRBV5-4,TGTGCCAGCAGCTTCCGTGCAGGGGGACCTAGCACAGATACGCAGTATTTT,CASSFRAGGPSTDTQYF
-,-,TRBJ2-1,TRBV27,TGTGCCAGCAGTACCCCATTCCGGGACTCCTACAATGAGCAGTTCTTC,CASSTPFRDSYNEQFF
TRBD1,-,TRBJ2-5,TRBV3-1/TRBV3-2,TGTGCCAGCAGCCAAGGACAGGGGCACCAGTACTTC,CASSQGQGHQYF
-,-,TRBJ1-1,TRBV6-5,TGTGCCAGCATCCCCCCCGGGTCAAGGAACACTGAAGCTTTCTTT,CASIPPGSRNTEAFF
TRBD1,-,TRBJ2-5,TRBV3-1/TRBV3-2,TGTGCCAGCAGCCGTACAGGGGTCGGGGTGTCCCAAGAGACCCAGTACTTC,CASSRTGVGVSQETQYF
-,-,TRBJ2-7,TRBV7-2,TGTGCCAGCAGCTCCGCGGGGCCCTACGAGCAGTACTTC,CASSSAGPYEQYF
-,once,TRBJ1-6,TRBV27,TGTGCCAGCAGTCCTTATACAGGGTGGAATTCACCCCTCCACTTT,CASSPYTGWNSPLHF
-,-,TRBJ2-1,TRBV7-8,TGTGCCAGCAGCTTTACTAGGGGGGAGCAGTTCTTC,CASSFTRGEQFF
-,-,TRBJ2-7,TRBV9,TGTGCCAGCAGCGTTCGCGTCTCGAGCGAGCAGTACTTC,CASSVRVSSEQYF
TRBD2,-,TRBJ2-1,TRBV7-3,TGTGCCAGCAGCTCTAGCGGGGGGGCCGGGTACAATGAGCAGTTCTTC,CASSSSGGAGYNEQFF